These T cell receptor beta chains were read from a single sample in a study of identical twins. Via MiXCR, TCRdb re-called the 5' RACE reads, giving one row per CDR3 protein. The table records some 1,700,000 distinct CDR3 sequences, around a third of them present only once. Sequenced sample: cord blood. These TCRs come from a newborn girl in good health. Each CDR3 is given with its conserved first and last residue. The D gene is left open where the match is weak. Only part of the rows carry a size: once, few, many, or a class if the clone is expanded.

d_call j_call v_call clone_size cdr3_nt cdr3_aa
- TRBJ2-3 TRBV27 few TGTGCCAGCAGAGTTTGGGGGGGCAGGGCGAGCACAGATACGCAGTATTTT CASRVWGGRASTDTQYF
- TRBJ2-7 TRBV27 many TGTGCCAGCAGTTTATTGGGCAGCGACGAGCAGTACTTC CASSLLGSDEQYF
TRBD1 TRBJ2-7 TRBV7-2 - TGTGCCAGCACCTCCAACCCCGGGACAGTTTACGAGCAGTACTTC CASTSNPGTVYEQYF
- TRBJ2-5 TRBV9 few TGTGCCAGCAGCGTAGGAGTGGGGCACGAGACCCAGTACTTC CASSVGVGHETQYF
- TRBJ2-7 TRBV4-2 - TGTGCCAGCAGCCAAGATGGGGGCGTCAGCTCCTACAATGAGCAGTACTTC CASSQDGGVSSYNEQYF
TRBD2 TRBJ2-1 TRBV20-1 few TGCAGTGCTAGACGTAGCGGGAAGGGTGAGCAGTTCTTC CSARRSGKGEQFF
TRBD1 TRBJ2-3 TRBV3-1 - TGTGCCAACAGCGCCGGGACAGGTGGCACAGGTACGCAGTATTTT CANSAGTGGTGTQYF
TRBD2 TRBJ2-1 TRBV2 few TGTGCCATACCAAGCGGGGGCCCCTACAATGAGCAGTTCTTC CAIPSGGPYNEQFF
TRBD1 TRBJ2-7 TRBV7-9 few TGTGCCAGCAGCCACCAGACAGGGACCTACGAGCAGTACTTC CASSHQTGTYEQYF
- TRBJ2-7 TRBV24-1 - TGTGCCGCCAGTGATCGGAACTACGAGCAGTACTTC CAASDRNYEQYF
- TRBJ1-2 TRBV6-4 - TGTGCCAGCAGTGACTCGAAGGGGAACTATGGCTACACCTTC CASSDSKGNYGYTF
- TRBJ2-5 TRBV2 - TGTGCCAGCAGTGGGGGCAGGGGCGCAGAGACCCAGTACTTC CASSGGRGAETQYF
- TRBJ2-7 TRBV5-1 - TGCGCCAGCAGCCCCCTCCGGGAGTGGTCCTACGAGCAGTACTTC CASSPLREWSYEQYF
- TRBJ2-1 TRBV6-2/TRBV6-3 - TGTGCCAGCAGTTGGTGGTCCCACAATGAGCAGTTCTTC CASSWWSHNEQFF
- TRBJ2-3 TRBV29-1 - TGCAGCGCCCATACCAAGGCTAGCACAGATACGCAGTATTTT CSAHTKASTDTQYF
- TRBJ1-2 TRBV7-9 - TGTGCCAGCAGCGGAGACCGGGACGGAGCTAACTATGGCTACACCTTC CASSGDRDGANYGYTF
- TRBJ2-7 TRBV2 few TGTGCCAGCAGTGAGGGAGACAGTCTCTACGAGCAGTACTTC CASSEGDSLYEQYF
- TRBJ1-1 TRBV7-2 - TGTGCCAGCAGCTTAGCGAGGAACACTGGAGCTTTCTTT CASSLARNTGAFF